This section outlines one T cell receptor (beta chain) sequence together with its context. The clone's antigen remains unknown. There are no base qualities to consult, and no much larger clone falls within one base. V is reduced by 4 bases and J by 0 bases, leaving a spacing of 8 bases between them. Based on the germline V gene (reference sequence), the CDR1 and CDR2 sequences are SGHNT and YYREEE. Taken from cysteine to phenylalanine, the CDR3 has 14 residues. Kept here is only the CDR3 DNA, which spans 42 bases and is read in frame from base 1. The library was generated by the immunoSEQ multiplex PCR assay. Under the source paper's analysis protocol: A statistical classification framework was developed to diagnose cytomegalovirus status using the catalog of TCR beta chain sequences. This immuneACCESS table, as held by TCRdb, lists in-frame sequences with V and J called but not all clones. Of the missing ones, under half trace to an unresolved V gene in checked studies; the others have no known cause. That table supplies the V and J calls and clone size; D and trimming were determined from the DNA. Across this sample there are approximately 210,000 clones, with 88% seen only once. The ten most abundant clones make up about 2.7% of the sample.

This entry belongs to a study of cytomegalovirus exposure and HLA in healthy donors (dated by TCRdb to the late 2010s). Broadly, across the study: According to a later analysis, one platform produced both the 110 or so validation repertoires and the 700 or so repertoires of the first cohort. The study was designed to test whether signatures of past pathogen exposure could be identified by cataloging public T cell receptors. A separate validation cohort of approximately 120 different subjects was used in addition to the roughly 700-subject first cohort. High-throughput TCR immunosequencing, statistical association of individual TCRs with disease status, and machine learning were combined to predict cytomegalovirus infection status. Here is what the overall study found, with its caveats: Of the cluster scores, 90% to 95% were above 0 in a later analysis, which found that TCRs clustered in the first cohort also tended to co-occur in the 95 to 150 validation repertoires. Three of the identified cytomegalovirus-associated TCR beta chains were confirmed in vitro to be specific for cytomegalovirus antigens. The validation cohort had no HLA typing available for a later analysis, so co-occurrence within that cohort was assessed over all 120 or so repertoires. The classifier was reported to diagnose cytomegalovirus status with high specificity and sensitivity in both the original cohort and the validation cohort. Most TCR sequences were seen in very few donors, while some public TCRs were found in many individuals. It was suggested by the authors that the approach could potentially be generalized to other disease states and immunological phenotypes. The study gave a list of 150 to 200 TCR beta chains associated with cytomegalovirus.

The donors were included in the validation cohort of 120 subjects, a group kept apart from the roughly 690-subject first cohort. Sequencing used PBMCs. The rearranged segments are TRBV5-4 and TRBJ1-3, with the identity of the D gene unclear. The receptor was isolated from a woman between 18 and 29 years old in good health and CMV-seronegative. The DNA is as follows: TGTGCCAGCAGCCCGGGGTTCTCTGGAAACACCATATATTTT. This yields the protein CASSPGFSGNTIYF.